Listed below are T cell receptor beta chains from one sample, sequenced in a study of cytomegalovirus exposure and HLA in healthy donors. Clones were sequenced by immunoSEQ multiplex PCR, and TCRdb holds only the in-frame ones, with some missing. Of 40,000 to 45,000 clones listed, about 90% were seen once; the top ten hold roughly 8%. Sequenced material: PBMCs. These receptors were taken from a middle-aged woman in good health and CMV-seropositive. Each CDR3 is given with its conserved first and last residue. D genes are given only for firm matches. Some rows have no size entry. The others give once, few or many, or a class for an expanded clone.

clone_size	d_call	v_call	j_call	cdr3_aa	cdr3_nt
.	.	TRBV7-9	TRBJ2-7	CASSLVGRYEQYF	TGTGCCAGCAGCTTAGTGGGCCGGTACGAGCAGTACTTC
.	TRBD1	TRBV28	TRBJ2-7	CASSAPQLTGVSVSYEQYF	TGTGCCAGCAGTGCCCCCCAACTGACAGGGGTTTCGGTTTCCTACGAGCAGTACTTC
.	TRBD2	TRBV14	TRBJ2-2	CASSQDYRTSRGGELFF	TGTGCCAGCAGCCAAGATTACCGGACTAGTCGGGGCGGGGAGCTGTTTTTT
.	.	TRBV6-6	TRBJ2-3	CASRSGLDTDTQYF	TGTGCCAGCAGATCGGGACTCGACACAGATACGCAGTATTTT
.	TRBD1	TRBV11-2	TRBJ2-1	CASSFSTGAYNEQFF	TGTGCCAGCAGCTTTTCTACAGGGGCCTACAATGAGCAGTTCTTC
.	.	TRBV6-6	TRBJ2-2	CASSYKGTGELFF	TGTGCCAGCAGTTACAAGGGGACCGGGGAGCTGTTTTTT
once	.	TRBV2	TRBJ1-6	CASAFEGVRSPLHF	TGTGCCAGCGCCTTTGAGGGGGTACGTTCACCCCTCCACTTT
.	TRBD2	TRBV23-1	TRBJ2-5	CASSRLPGLAVETQYF	TGCGCCAGCAGTCGTCTCCCGGGACTAGCAGTAGAGACCCAGTACTTC
.	TRBD2	TRBV28	TRBJ2-5	CASSGDTSGRAETQYF	TGTGCCAGCAGTGGGGATACTAGCGGGAGAGCAGAGACCCAGTACTTC
.	TRBD2	TRBV30	TRBJ2-7	CAREGAGEEQYF	TGTGCTAGAGAGGGCGCGGGGGAGGAGCAGTACTTC
.	.	TRBV23-1	TRBJ2-3	CASSQSKLGHPSTDTQYF	TGCGCCAGCAGTCAATCGAAGTTGGGGCACCCAAGCACAGATACGCAGTATTTT
.	.	TRBV2	TRBJ1-1	CASIRPGWDTEAFF	TGTGCCAGCATACGACCCGGGTGGGACACTGAAGCTTTCTTT
.	TRBD1	TRBV6-6	TRBJ1-6	CASTSTGKASPLHF	TGTGCCAGCACTTCGACAGGGAAGGCCTCACCCCTCCACTTT
.	TRBD2	TRBV27	TRBJ2-3	CASGTLAGRADTQYF	TGTGCCAGCGGGACACTAGCGGGTAGGGCAGATACGCAGTATTTT
.	.	TRBV7-9	TRBJ1-2	CAILGGQDYGYTF	TGTGCCATCCTAGGAGGGCAGGACTATGGCTACACCTTC
few	TRBD2	TRBV27	TRBJ2-7	CASSLSSGSTYEQYF	TGTGCCAGCAGTTTATCCAGCGGGAGTACCTACGAGCAGTACTTC
once	.	TRBV14	TRBJ2-3	CASSPRRTGILGTDTQYF	TGTGCCAGCAGCCCGCGGAGGACGGGGATTTTAGGGACAGATACGCAGTATTTT
.	.	TRBV7-9	TRBJ2-7	CASSYSGTSTYEQYF	TGTGCCAGCAGTTACTCTGGGACATCAACCTACGAGCAGTACTTC
.	TRBD1	TRBV6-1	TRBJ1-6	CASSPTGGDSPLHF	TGTGCCAGCAGCCCGACAGGGGGCGATTCACCCCTCCACTTT
.	TRBD2	TRBV13	TRBJ2-1	CASSFSGAYNEQFF	TGTGCCAGCAGCTTTAGCGGGGCCTACAATGAGCAGTTCTTC
.	.	TRBV6-5	TRBJ2-7	CASTSREYEQYF	TGTGCCAGCACCTCCCGTGAGTACGAGCAGTACTTC